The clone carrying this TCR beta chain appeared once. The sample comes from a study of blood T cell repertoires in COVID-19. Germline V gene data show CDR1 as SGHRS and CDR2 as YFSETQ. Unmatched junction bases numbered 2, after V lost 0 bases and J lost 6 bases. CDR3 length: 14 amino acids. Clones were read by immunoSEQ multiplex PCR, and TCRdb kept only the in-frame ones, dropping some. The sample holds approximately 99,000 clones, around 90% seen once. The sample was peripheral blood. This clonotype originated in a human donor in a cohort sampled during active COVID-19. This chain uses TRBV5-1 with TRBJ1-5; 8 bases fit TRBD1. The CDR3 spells CASSLGTGGQPQHF. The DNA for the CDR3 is TGCGCCAGCAGCTTGGGCACAGGGGGTCAGCCCCAGCATTTT.